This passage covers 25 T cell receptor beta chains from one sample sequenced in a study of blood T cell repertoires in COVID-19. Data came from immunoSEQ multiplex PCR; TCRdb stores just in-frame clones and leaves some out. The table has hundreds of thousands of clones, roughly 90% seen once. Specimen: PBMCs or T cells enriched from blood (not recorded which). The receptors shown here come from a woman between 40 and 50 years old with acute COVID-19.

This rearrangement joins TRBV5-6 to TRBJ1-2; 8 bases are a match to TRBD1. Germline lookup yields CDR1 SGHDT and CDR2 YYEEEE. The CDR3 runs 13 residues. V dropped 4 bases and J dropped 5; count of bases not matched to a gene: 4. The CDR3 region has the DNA TGTGCCAGCAGCCGGACAGGGATATATGGCTACACCTTC. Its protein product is CASSRTGIYGYTF.

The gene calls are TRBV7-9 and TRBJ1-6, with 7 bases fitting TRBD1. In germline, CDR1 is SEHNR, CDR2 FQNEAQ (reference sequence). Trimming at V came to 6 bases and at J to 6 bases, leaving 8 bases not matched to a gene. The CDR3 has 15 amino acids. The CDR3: CASSKNRGGNSPLHF. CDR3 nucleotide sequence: TGTGCCAGCAGTAAGAACAGGGGTGGTAATTCACCCCTCCACTTT.

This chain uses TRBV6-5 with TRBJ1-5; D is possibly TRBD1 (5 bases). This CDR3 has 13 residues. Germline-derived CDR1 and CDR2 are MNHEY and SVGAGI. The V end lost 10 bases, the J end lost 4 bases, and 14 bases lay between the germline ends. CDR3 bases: TGTGCCACTCCGGACAAGGGGAATCAGCCCCAGCATTTT. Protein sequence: CATPDKGNQPQHF.

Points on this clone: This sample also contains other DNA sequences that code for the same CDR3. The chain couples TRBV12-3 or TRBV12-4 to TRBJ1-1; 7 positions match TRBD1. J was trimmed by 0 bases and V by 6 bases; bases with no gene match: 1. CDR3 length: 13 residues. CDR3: CASRTGLNTEAFF. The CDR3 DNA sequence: TGTGCCAGCAGGACAGGGTTGAACACTGAAGCTTTCTTT.

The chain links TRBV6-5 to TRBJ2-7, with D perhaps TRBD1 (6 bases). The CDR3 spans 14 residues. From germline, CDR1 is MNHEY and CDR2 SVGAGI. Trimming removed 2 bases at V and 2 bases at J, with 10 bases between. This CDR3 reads CASSYRQAPYEQYF. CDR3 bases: TGTGCCAGCAGTTACCGACAGGCCCCCTACGAGCAGTACTTC.

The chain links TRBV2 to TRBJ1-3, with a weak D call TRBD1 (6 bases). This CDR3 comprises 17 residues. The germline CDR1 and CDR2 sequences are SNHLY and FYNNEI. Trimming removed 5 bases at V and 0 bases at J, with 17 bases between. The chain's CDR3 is CASSPNPTGTSGNTIYF. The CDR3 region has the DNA TGTGCCAGCAGTCCCAACCCGACAGGAACCTCTGGAAACACCATATATTTT.

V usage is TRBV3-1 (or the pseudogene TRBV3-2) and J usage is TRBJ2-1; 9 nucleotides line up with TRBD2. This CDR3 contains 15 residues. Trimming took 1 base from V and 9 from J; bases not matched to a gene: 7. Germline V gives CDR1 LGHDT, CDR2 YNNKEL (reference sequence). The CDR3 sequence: CASSQVSGGLGEQFF. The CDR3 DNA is TGTGCCAGCAGCCAAGTAAGCGGGGGGTTAGGTGAGCAGTTCTTC.

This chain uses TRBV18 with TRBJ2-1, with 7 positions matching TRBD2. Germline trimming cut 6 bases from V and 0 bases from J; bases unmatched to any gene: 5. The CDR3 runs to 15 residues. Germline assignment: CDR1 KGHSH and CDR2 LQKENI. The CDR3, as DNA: TGTGCCAGCTCCAAAAGCGGGGCCTCCTACAATGAGCAGTTCTTC. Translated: CASSKSGASYNEQFF.

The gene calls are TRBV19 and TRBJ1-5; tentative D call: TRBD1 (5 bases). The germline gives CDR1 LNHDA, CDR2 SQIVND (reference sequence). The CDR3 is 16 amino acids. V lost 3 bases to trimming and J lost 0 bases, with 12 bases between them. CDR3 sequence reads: CASSMARVYSNQPQHF. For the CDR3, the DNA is TGTGCCAGTAGTATGGCCAGGGTCTATAGCAATCAGCCCCAGCATTTT.

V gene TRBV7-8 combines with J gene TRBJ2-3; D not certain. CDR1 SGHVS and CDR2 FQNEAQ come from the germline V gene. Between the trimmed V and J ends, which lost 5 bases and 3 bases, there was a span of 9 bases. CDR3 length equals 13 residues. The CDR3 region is CASSKIRTDTQYF. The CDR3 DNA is TGTGCCAGCAGCAAGATCCGGACAGATACGCAGTATTTT.

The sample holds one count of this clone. CDR3 DNA: TGTGCCAGCAGCGGGTCGTGGCTAGCGCGCCCAGATACGCAGTATTTT. Protein sequence: CASSGSWLARPDTQYF. V usage is TRBV3-1 (or the pseudogene TRBV3-2) and J usage is TRBJ2-3; maybe TRBD2 (6 bases). In germline, CDR1 is LGHDT, CDR2 YNNKEL (reference sequence). CDR3 size: 16 residues. The germline V and J ends were trimmed by 5 bases and 4 bases, with 19 bases remaining between them.

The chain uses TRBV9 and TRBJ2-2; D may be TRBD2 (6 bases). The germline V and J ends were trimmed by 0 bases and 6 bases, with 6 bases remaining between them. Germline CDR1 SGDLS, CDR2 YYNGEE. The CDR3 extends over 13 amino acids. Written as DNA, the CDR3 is TGTGCCAGCAGCGTAGGACTAGCCGGGGAGCTGTTTTTT. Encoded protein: CASSVGLAGELFF.

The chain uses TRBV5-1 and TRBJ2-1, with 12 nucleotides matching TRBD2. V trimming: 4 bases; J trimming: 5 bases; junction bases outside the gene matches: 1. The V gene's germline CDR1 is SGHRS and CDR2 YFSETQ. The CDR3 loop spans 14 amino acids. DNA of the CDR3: TGCGCCAGCAGCGGACTAGCGGGGAACAATGAGCAGTTCTTC. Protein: CASSGLAGNNEQFF.

This chain's CDR3 is CASLGGLGAAGELFF. CDR3 coding DNA: TGTGCCAGCTTAGGGGGCTTAGGCGCAGCCGGGGAGCTGTTTTTT. The gene calls are TRBV19 and TRBJ2-2; 7 bases match TRBD1. The CDR3 consists of 15 residues. Trimming at V came to 9 bases and at J to 6 bases, leaving 13 bases not matched to a gene. In germline, CDR1 is LNHDA, CDR2 SQIVND (reference sequence).

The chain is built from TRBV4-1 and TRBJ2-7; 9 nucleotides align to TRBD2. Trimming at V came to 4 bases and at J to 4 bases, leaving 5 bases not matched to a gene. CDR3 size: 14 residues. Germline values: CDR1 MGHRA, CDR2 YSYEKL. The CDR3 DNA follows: TGCGCCAGCAGCCGAGCGGGGGGCTGGTACGAGCAGTACTTC. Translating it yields CASSRAGGWYEQYF.

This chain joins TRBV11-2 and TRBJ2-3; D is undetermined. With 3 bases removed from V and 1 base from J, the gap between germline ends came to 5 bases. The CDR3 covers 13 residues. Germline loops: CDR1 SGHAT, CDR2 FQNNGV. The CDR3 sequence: CASSLLGTDTQYF. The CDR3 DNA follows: TGTGCCAGCAGCTTGCTAGGCACAGATACGCAGTATTTT.

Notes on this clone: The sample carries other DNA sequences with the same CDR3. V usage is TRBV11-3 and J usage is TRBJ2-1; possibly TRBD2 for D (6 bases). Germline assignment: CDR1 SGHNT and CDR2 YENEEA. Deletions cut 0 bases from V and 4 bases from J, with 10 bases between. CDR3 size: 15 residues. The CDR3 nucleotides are TGTGCCAGCAGCTTAGACGGGGGAGCATACAATGAGCAGTTCTTC. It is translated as CASSLDGGAYNEQFF.

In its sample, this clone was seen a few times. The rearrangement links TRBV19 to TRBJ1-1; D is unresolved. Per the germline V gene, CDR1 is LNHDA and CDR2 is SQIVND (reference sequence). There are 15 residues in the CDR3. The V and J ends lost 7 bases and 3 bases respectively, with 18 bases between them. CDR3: CASTELRTGDTEAFF. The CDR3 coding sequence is TGTGCCAGTACTGAATTAAGAACCGGGGACACTGAAGCTTTCTTT. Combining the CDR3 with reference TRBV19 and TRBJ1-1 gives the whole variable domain DGGITQSPKYLFRKEGQNVTLSCEQNLNHDAMYWYRQDPGQGLRLIYYSQIVNDFQKGDIAEGYSVSREKKESFPLTVTSAQKNPTAFYLCASTELRTGDTEAFFGQGTRLTVV.

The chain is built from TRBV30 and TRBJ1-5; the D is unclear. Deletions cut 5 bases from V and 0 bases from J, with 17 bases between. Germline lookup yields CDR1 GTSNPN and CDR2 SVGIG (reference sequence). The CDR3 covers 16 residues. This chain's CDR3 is CAWGPAGWYSNQPQHF. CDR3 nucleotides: TGTGCCTGGGGCCCCGCCGGGTGGTATAGCAATCAGCCCCAGCATTTT. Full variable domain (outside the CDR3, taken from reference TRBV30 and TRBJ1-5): SQTIHQWPATLVQPVGSPLSLECTVEGTSNPNLYWYRQAAGRGLQLLFYSVGIGQISSEVPQNLSASRPQDRQFILSSKKLLLSDSGFYLCAWGPAGWYSNQPQHFGDGTRLSIL.

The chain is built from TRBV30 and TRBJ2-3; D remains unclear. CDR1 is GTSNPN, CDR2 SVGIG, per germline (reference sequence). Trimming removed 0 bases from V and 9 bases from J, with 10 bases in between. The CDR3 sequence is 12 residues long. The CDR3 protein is CAWSVHGSTQYF. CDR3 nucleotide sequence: TGTGCCTGGAGTGTACATGGTAGCACGCAGTATTTT.

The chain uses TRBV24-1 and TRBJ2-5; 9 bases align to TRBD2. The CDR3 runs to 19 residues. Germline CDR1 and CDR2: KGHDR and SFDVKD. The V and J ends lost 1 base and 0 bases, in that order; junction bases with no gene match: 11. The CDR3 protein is CATSDFRASGEPYQETQYF. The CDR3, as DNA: TGTGCCACCAGTGATTTCAGGGCTAGCGGGGAGCCGTACCAAGAGACCCAGTACTTC.

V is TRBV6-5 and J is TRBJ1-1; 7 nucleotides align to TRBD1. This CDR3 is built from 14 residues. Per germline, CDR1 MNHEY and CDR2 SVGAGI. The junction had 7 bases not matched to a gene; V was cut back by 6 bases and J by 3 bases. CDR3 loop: CASRRGQPDTEAFF. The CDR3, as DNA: TGTGCCAGCAGACGGGGACAGCCAGACACTGAAGCTTTCTTT.

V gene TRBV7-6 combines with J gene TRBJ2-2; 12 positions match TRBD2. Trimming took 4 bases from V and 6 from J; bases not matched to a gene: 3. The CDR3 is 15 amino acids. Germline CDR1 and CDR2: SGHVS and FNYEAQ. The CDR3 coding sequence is TGTGCCAGCAGCTCTCTAGCGGGGGGGCCCGGGGAGCTGTTTTTT. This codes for CASSSLAGGPGELFF.

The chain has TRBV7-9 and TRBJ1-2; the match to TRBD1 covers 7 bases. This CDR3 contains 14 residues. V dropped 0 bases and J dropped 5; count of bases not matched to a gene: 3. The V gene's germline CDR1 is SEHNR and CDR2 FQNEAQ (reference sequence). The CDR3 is CASSLARDSYGYTF. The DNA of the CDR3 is TGTGCCAGCAGCTTAGCCCGGGACAGTTATGGCTACACCTTC.

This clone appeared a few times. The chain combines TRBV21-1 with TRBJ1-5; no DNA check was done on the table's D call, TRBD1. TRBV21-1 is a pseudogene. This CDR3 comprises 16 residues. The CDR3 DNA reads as TGTGCCAGCAGCAAAGCGAACAGGGACGGCAATCAGCCCCAGCATTTT. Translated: CASSKANRDGNQPQHF.